This is a list of T cell receptor beta chains from one sample in a study of blood T cell repertoires in COVID-19. TCRdb's table, derived via immunoSEQ multiplex PCR, lists solely in-frame clones and lacks some. Of a few hundred thousand clones listed, 80% to 90% are singletons. What was sequenced was PBMCs or T cells enriched from blood (not recorded which). These receptors were taken from a man aged 18 to 30 with acute COVID-19. CDR3s include the opening cysteine and the closing phenylalanine or tryptophan. The D gene is left open where the match is weak. Not all rows give a size; the values are once, few, many and, for expanded clones, a class.

j_call: TRBJ2-1
clone_size: .
d_call: TRBD1
v_call: TRBV20-1
cdr3_aa: CSASLEGQGSYEQFF
cdr3_nt: TGCAGTGCTAGTTTGGAGGGACAGGGGAGTTATGAGCAGTTCTTC

j_call: TRBJ1-1
clone_size: .
d_call: .
v_call: TRBV18
cdr3_aa: CASSPLANTEAFF
cdr3_nt: TGTGCCAGCTCACCATTGGCGAACACTGAAGCTTTCTTT

j_call: TRBJ1-3
clone_size: once
d_call: TRBD1
v_call: TRBV7-9
cdr3_aa: CASSLEYGTGRNTIYF
cdr3_nt: TGTGCCAGCAGCTTAGAGTACGGGACAGGGCGAAACACCATATATTTT

j_call: TRBJ2-5
clone_size: .
d_call: .
v_call: TRBV21-1
cdr3_aa: CASSSRDRVLTYQETQYF
cdr3_nt: TGTGCCAGCAGCTCCCGGGACAGGGTCCTCACGTACCAAGAGACCCAGTACTTC

j_call: TRBJ2-4
clone_size: once
d_call: TRBD1
v_call: TRBV7-8
cdr3_aa: CASSRGQKNIQYF
cdr3_nt: TGTGCCAGCAGCCGGGGACAGAAAAACATTCAGTACTTC

j_call: TRBJ1-1
clone_size: .
d_call: .
v_call: TRBV28
cdr3_aa: CASSSLDRNTEAFF
cdr3_nt: TGTGCCAGCAGTTCCCTGGACAGGAACACTGAAGCTTTCTTT

j_call: TRBJ2-5
clone_size: .
d_call: .
v_call: TRBV4-3
cdr3_aa: CASSQDSGPTETQYF
cdr3_nt: TGCGCCAGCAGCCAAGACAGCGGGCCGACCGAGACCCAGTACTTC

j_call: TRBJ2-3
clone_size: .
d_call: TRBD2
v_call: TRBV9
cdr3_aa: CASRGRRASGTPPPTDTQYF
cdr3_nt: TGTGCCAGCAGGGGGAGGAGGGCTAGCGGGACTCCACCCCCCACAGATACGCAGTATTTT

j_call: TRBJ2-2
clone_size: .
d_call: TRBD1
v_call: TRBV3-1/TRBV3-2
cdr3_aa: CASSQGTGGVTGELFF
cdr3_nt: TGTGCCAGCAGCCAAGGAACAGGGGGCGTAACCGGGGAGCTGTTTTTT

j_call: TRBJ1-1
clone_size: .
d_call: .
v_call: TRBV14
cdr3_aa: CASSPVGQMNTEAFF
cdr3_nt: TGTGCCAGCAGTCCCGTTGGACAGATGAACACTGAAGCTTTCTTT

j_call: TRBJ2-2
clone_size: few
d_call: TRBD2
v_call: TRBV18
cdr3_aa: CASAQVGGSDTGELFF
cdr3_nt: TGTGCCAGCGCTCAGGTTGGCGGGAGCGACACCGGGGAGCTGTTTTTT

j_call: TRBJ2-6
clone_size: .
d_call: .
v_call: TRBV2
cdr3_aa: CASKSSRAGANVLTF
cdr3_nt: TGTGCCAGCAAGAGCAGCCGGGCTGGGGCCAACGTCCTGACTTTC

j_call: TRBJ2-1
clone_size: once
d_call: .
v_call: TRBV29-1
cdr3_aa: CSVPGRYNEQFF
cdr3_nt: TGCAGCGTTCCTGGGCGCTACAATGAGCAGTTCTTC

j_call: TRBJ1-6
clone_size: few
d_call: TRBD1
v_call: TRBV7-2
cdr3_aa: CASSRVRGNSPLHF
cdr3_nt: TGTGCCAGCAGCCGCGTCAGGGGGAATTCACCCCTCCACTTT

j_call: TRBJ1-3
clone_size: .
d_call: .
v_call: TRBV9
cdr3_aa: CASSDGHAVTSGNTIYF
cdr3_nt: TGTGCCAGCAGCGACGGACACGCCGTTACCTCTGGAAACACCATATATTTT

j_call: TRBJ1-1
clone_size: .
d_call: .
v_call: TRBV28
cdr3_aa: CASSRGVNTEAFF
cdr3_nt: TGTGCCAGCAGTCGGGGGGTTAACACTGAAGCTTTCTTT

j_call: TRBJ2-1
clone_size: .
d_call: TRBD2
v_call: TRBV5-4
cdr3_aa: CASKTSGSRGEQFF
cdr3_nt: TGTGCCAGCAAAACTAGCGGGAGTAGAGGTGAGCAGTTCTTC

j_call: TRBJ2-7
clone_size: .
d_call: .
v_call: TRBV2
cdr3_aa: CASSGGGRYEQYF
cdr3_nt: TGTGCCAGCAGCGGAGGGGGCCGGTACGAGCAGTACTTC

j_call: TRBJ1-6
clone_size: .
d_call: .
v_call: TRBV6-5
cdr3_aa: CASSRDLGSNSPLHF
cdr3_nt: TGTGCCAGCAGTAGGGACTTAGGGAGTAATTCACCCCTCCACTTT

j_call: TRBJ2-1
clone_size: once
d_call: .
v_call: TRBV30
cdr3_aa: CAWSVGSSAYNEQFF
cdr3_nt: TGTGCCTGGAGTGTAGGTAGCTCGGCCTACAATGAGCAGTTCTTC

j_call: TRBJ1-6
clone_size: .
d_call: TRBD1
v_call: TRBV3-1/TRBV3-2
cdr3_aa: CASSPYRGVNSPLHF
cdr3_nt: TGTGCCAGCAGCCCCTACAGGGGGGTTAATTCACCCCTCCACTTT

j_call: TRBJ1-1
clone_size: .
d_call: .
v_call: TRBV19
cdr3_aa: CASSIRGGGNTEAFF
cdr3_nt: TGTGCCAGTAGTATCAGAGGAGGAGGGAACACTGAAGCTTTCTTT

j_call: TRBJ1-5
clone_size: .
d_call: TRBD1
v_call: TRBV28
cdr3_aa: CASSLSQGTGTGASNQPQHF
cdr3_nt: TGTGCCAGCTCACTCTCACAGGGAACCGGGACAGGAGCCAGCAATCAGCCCCAGCATTTT

j_call: TRBJ1-1
clone_size: .
d_call: .
v_call: TRBV12-3/TRBV12-4
cdr3_aa: CASTGTPEAFF
cdr3_nt: TGTGCCAGCACCGGGACTCCTGAAGCTTTCTTT

j_call: TRBJ1-1
clone_size: .
d_call: TRBD1
v_call: TRBV5-1
cdr3_aa: CASSQQGAGGNTEAFF
cdr3_nt: TGCGCCAGCAGCCAACAGGGGGCAGGGGGAAACACTGAAGCTTTCTTT

j_call: TRBJ2-3
clone_size: .
d_call: TRBD2
v_call: TRBV19
cdr3_aa: CASTSGGSGTDTQYF
cdr3_nt: TGTGCCAGTACGAGCGGGGGGAGTGGGACAGATACGCAGTATTTT

j_call: TRBJ1-2
clone_size: .
d_call: .
v_call: TRBV28
cdr3_aa: CASSTGIHYGYTF
cdr3_nt: TGTGCCAGCAGTACAGGGATCCACTATGGCTACACCTTC

j_call: TRBJ2-5
clone_size: once
d_call: .
v_call: TRBV10-1
cdr3_aa: CASSESVNQETQYF
cdr3_nt: TGCGCCAGCAGTGAGTCTGTCAACCAAGAGACCCAGTACTTC

j_call: TRBJ2-2
clone_size: .
d_call: .
v_call: TRBV11-3
cdr3_aa: CASSPGTKDGELFF
cdr3_nt: TGTGCCAGCAGCCCGGGGACAAAGGACGGGGAGCTGTTTTTT

j_call: TRBJ2-2
clone_size: few
d_call: TRBD2
v_call: TRBV19
cdr3_aa: CASTIPVVAGNTGELFF
cdr3_nt: TGTGCCAGTACCATTCCGGTGGTAGCGGGGAACACCGGGGAGCTGTTTTTT

j_call: TRBJ2-1
clone_size: .
d_call: TRBD2
v_call: TRBV7-3
cdr3_aa: CASSSGTSSYNEQFF
cdr3_nt: TGTGCCAGCAGCTCGGGGACTAGCTCCTACAATGAGCAGTTCTTC

j_call: TRBJ2-7
clone_size: .
d_call: .
v_call: TRBV7-9
cdr3_aa: CASSLDRDLLYEQYF
cdr3_nt: TGTGCCAGCAGCTTAGACAGGGACCTCCTCTACGAGCAGTACTTC

j_call: TRBJ2-7
clone_size: .
d_call: .
v_call: TRBV28
cdr3_aa: CASSSGQPEPYEQYF
cdr3_nt: TGTGCCAGCAGCTCCGGACAGCCTGAACCCTACGAGCAGTACTTC

j_call: TRBJ1-5
clone_size: .
d_call: TRBD1
v_call: TRBV30
cdr3_aa: CAWTGGTAVNQPQHF
cdr3_nt: TGTGCCTGGACCGGAGGGACAGCCGTCAATCAGCCCCAGCATTTT

j_call: TRBJ2-3
clone_size: .
d_call: TRBD2
v_call: TRBV5-1
cdr3_aa: CASSPPRLAGGNTDTQYF
cdr3_nt: TGCGCCAGCAGCCCGCCCCGACTAGCGGGAGGAAACACAGATACGCAGTATTTT

j_call: TRBJ2-1
clone_size: .
d_call: .
v_call: TRBV5-4
cdr3_aa: CASSSSSDPSYNEQFF
cdr3_nt: TGTGCCAGCAGCTCTTCTAGCGACCCCTCCTACAATGAGCAGTTCTTC

j_call: TRBJ2-1
clone_size: .
d_call: .
v_call: TRBV19
cdr3_aa: CASSIRSANEQFF
cdr3_nt: TGTGCCAGTAGTATACGGAGCGCCAATGAGCAGTTCTTC

j_call: TRBJ1-1
clone_size: .
d_call: .
v_call: TRBV6-5
cdr3_aa: CASSHVPGNEAFF
cdr3_nt: TGTGCCAGCAGCCACGTTCCCGGGAATGAAGCTTTCTTT

j_call: TRBJ2-5
clone_size: .
d_call: .
v_call: TRBV19
cdr3_aa: CASSFGERETQYF
cdr3_nt: TGTGCCAGTAGTTTCGGGGAGCGAGAGACCCAGTACTTC

j_call: TRBJ2-3
clone_size: .
d_call: TRBD2
v_call: TRBV2
cdr3_aa: CASSSLANAQYF
cdr3_nt: TGTGCCAGCAGTTCACTAGCGAATGCGCAGTATTTT

j_call: TRBJ2-2
clone_size: .
d_call: .
v_call: TRBV6-5
cdr3_aa: CASRDRGTGELFF
cdr3_nt: TGTGCCAGCAGAGACCGCGGGACCGGGGAGCTGTTTTTT

j_call: TRBJ1-2
clone_size: few
d_call: .
v_call: TRBV27
cdr3_aa: CASRIGGAGGGYTF
cdr3_nt: TGTGCCAGCAGAATCGGTGGGGCAGGAGGGGGCTACACCTTC

j_call: TRBJ2-6
clone_size: .
d_call: .
v_call: TRBV9
cdr3_aa: CASSVSQGANVLTF
cdr3_nt: TGTGCCAGCAGCGTTTCCCAGGGGGCCAACGTCCTGACTTTC

j_call: TRBJ1-2
clone_size: .
d_call: .
v_call: TRBV4-3
cdr3_aa: CASSQDQGGYYGYTF
cdr3_nt: TGCGCCAGCAGCCAAGACCAGGGAGGTTACTATGGCTACACCTTC

j_call: TRBJ2-7
clone_size: few
d_call: TRBD2
v_call: TRBV28
cdr3_aa: CASSFPMREQNEQYF
cdr3_nt: TGTGCCAGCAGTTTCCCCATGCGGGAGCAGAACGAGCAGTACTTC